The 7 T cell receptor beta chains below all came from one sample that was sequenced in a study of T-cell memory formation after mild COVID-19. TCRdb independently ran MiXCR on the 5' RACE reads; one entry per CDR3 protein. The sample lists 550,000 to 650,000 distinct CDR3 sequences, roughly 17% occurring once. The specimen was PBMCs or a T cell subset sorted from them (not recorded which). The receptors come from an adult woman who had mild COVID-19 (a few samples of this study predate the infection). Cell type and time point are not known.

The J gene is TRBJ1-6, the V gene TRBV5-1; D is undetermined. Germline V gene lookup returns CDR1 SGHRS and CDR2 YFSETQ. V lost 0 bases and J 0 bases, leaving 10 bases between the germline ends. The length of the CDR3 is 17 residues. In DNA, the CDR3 is TGCGCCAGCAGCTTGGAACCGATAAGCTCCTATAATTCACCCCTCCACTTT. Its protein product is CASSLEPISSYNSPLHF.

Ten or more counts support this clonotype. The gene calls are TRBV10-3 and TRBJ1-2, with D tentatively TRBD1 (5 bases). V was pared by 10 bases and J by 1 base, with 10 bases between. CDR1 is ENHRY and CDR2 is SYGVKD in the germline V gene. The CDR3 length is 12 residues. CDR3 region: CATADSNYGYTF. For the CDR3, the DNA is TGTGCCACCGCAGACAGTAACTATGGCTACACCTTC.

This chain links TRBV20-1 with TRBJ2-7; 7 positions agree with TRBD2. CDR1 and CDR2 (germline): DFQATT, SNEGSKA (reference sequence). This CDR3 comprises 15 residues. The trim removed 3 bases at V and 1 base at J, leaving 9 bases unmatched. CDR3 bases: TGCAGTGCTAGGGTCCAGCGGGGCCCGTCCTACGAGCAGTACTTC. Residues: CSARVQRGPSYEQYF.

This clonotype was picked up a small number of times. The V gene is TRBV7-9, the J gene TRBJ2-1; 10 bases are shared with TRBD2. The CDR3 runs to 15 residues. With V trimmed by 8 bases and J by 7 bases, 11 bases remained unmatched. Looked up from germline, CDR1 is SEHNR and CDR2 is FQNEAQ (reference sequence). The CDR3 sequence is CASRQAGTSANEQFF. CDR3 DNA sequence: TGTGCCAGCCGCCAAGCCGGGACTAGCGCAAATGAGCAGTTCTTC.

The chain links TRBV6-5 to TRBJ2-2, with D uncertain. The V gene's germline CDR1 is MNHEY and CDR2 SVGAGI. This CDR3 has 13 residues. The germline V and J ends were trimmed by 4 bases and 4 bases, with 7 bases remaining between them. This chain's CDR3 is CASSSRLTGELFF. For the CDR3, the DNA is TGTGCCAGCAGTTCTCGACTCACCGGGGAGCTGTTTTTT.

V and J are TRBV5-1 and TRBJ2-7; TRBD1 matches at 12 bases. The CDR3 extends over 15 amino acids. The V and J ends lost 4 bases and 5 bases, in that order; junction bases with no gene match: 7. Per the germline V gene, CDR1 is SGHRS and CDR2 is YFSETQ. The CDR3 DNA is TGCGCCAGCAGCATCGCCGGGACAGGGGGCCACGAGCAGTACTTC. It specifies CASSIAGTGGHEQYF.

The chain is built from TRBV12-3 or TRBV12-4 and TRBJ1-3; 8 bases are a match to TRBD1. V lost 5 bases to trimming and J lost 1 base; unmatched junction nucleotides: 4. The CDR3 runs 15 residues. The CDR3 sequence is CASSQRTGSGNTIYF. The CDR3 DNA reads TGTGCCAGCAGTCAAAGGACAGGGTCTGGAAACACCATATATTTT.